This T cell receptor beta chain was sequenced for a study of blood T cell repertoires in COVID-19 (dated by TCRdb to 2019 to 2021). The study in broad terms: Collaborator samples came from the United States, Italy and Spain and covered acute and convalescent phases of COVID-19. The prospective study material was composed of cDNA or gDNA derived from T cells, B-cell-depleted T cells, or PBMCs. The dataset comprised deeply sampled blood TCRbeta repertoires from subjects exposed to, actively infected with, or recovered from COVID-19. A freely available public database, intended as a resource for researchers studying the immune response to SARS-CoV-2, is where the repertoires were released. The samples were drawn from two sources: the first 160 participants of the ongoing ImmuneRACE study, and 1,254 subjects contributed by 6 global collaborators. A de-identified subject ID, COVID-19 status, age in years and sex were almost always included in the sample metadata. Where available, HLA class I and class II types were obtained from metadata supplied by the sample provider rather than from assay-based typing.

Each collaborating institution followed its own protocols to collect whole blood in K2EDTA tubes. For TCRbeta analysis, collaborator samples were shipped as frozen whole blood, as isolated PBMCs, or as DNA extracted from either sample type. From the germline V gene (reference sequence), CDR1 is MNHEY and CDR2 is SMNVEV. The junction carries 12 bases between V and J, which are trimmed by 4 bases and 3 bases respectively. From the cysteine up to the phenylalanine, the CDR3 has a length of 15 residues. The entry retains the CDR3 DNA only, 45 bases that are in frame from base 1. About this clone itself: Its target antigen remains unknown. Base-call qualities are not available, and no considerably larger clone is one nucleotide away.

TCRbeta CDR3 regions were amplified from genomic DNA using the immunoSEQ Assay, a bias-controlled multiplex PCR. In the source study's methods: The number of nucleated cells in each sample was estimated from the amplification of reference gene primers within the assay. To quantify the absolute abundance of each unique TCRbeta CDR3 rearrangement, sequence reads were collapsed and filtered. For each sample, productive Simpson clonality was calculated as the square root of Simpson's diversity index over productive rearrangements. What TCRdb holds here is the immuneACCESS table cut down to in-frame rearrangements. Part of the clones is not present; checked against another copy, under half of the missing clones reflect an unresolved V gene, and the others are unexplained. The V and J calls and clone size come from that table; D and trimming were worked out from the DNA. This sample gives 100,000 to 150,000 clones in total; over 75% of them show up just once. The ten largest clonotypes hold approximately 3.3% of the sample.

On the study overall, not on this receptor specifically: How much clinical and demographic metadata was included differed by source and by participant, and the metadata was provided uncurated.

The chain is encoded by TRBV27 joined to TRBJ2-2; possibly the D gene is TRBD2, per 6 matching bases. Sequenced: peripheral blood. The TCR sequence derives from a woman between 55 and 75 years old with acute or convalescent COVID-19. CDR3 protein: CASSSGGTYTGELFF. The bases read TGTGCCAGCAGTTCCGGCGGGACCTACACCGGGGAGCTGTTTTTT.